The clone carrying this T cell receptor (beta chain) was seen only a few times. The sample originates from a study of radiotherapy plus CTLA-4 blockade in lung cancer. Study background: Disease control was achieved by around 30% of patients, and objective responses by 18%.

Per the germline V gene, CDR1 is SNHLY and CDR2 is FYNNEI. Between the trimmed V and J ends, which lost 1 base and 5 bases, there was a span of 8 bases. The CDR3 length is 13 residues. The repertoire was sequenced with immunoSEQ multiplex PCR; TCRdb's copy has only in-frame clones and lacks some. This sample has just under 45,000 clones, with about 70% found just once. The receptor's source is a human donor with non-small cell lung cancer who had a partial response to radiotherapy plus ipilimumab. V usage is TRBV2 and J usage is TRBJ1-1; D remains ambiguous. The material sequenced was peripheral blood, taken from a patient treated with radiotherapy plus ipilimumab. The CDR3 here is CASSEDSYTEAFF. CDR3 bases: TGTGCCAGCAGTGAAGACTCGTATACTGAAGCTTTCTTT.